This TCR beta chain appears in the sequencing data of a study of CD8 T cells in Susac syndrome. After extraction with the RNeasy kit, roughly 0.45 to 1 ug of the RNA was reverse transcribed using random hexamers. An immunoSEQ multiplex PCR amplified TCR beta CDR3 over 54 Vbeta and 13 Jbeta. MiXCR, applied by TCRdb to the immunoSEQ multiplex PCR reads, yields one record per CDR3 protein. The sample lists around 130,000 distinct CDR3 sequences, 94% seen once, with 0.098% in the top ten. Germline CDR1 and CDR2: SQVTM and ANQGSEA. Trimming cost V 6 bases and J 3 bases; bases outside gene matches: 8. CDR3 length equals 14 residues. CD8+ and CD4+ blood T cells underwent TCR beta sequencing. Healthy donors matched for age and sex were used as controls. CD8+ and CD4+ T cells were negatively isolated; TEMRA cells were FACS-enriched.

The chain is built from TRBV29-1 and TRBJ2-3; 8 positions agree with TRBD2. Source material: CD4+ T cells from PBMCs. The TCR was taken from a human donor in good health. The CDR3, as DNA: TGCAGCGTATCCAGCGGGAGTAGGACAGATACGCAGTATTTT. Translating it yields CSVSSGSRTDTQYF.